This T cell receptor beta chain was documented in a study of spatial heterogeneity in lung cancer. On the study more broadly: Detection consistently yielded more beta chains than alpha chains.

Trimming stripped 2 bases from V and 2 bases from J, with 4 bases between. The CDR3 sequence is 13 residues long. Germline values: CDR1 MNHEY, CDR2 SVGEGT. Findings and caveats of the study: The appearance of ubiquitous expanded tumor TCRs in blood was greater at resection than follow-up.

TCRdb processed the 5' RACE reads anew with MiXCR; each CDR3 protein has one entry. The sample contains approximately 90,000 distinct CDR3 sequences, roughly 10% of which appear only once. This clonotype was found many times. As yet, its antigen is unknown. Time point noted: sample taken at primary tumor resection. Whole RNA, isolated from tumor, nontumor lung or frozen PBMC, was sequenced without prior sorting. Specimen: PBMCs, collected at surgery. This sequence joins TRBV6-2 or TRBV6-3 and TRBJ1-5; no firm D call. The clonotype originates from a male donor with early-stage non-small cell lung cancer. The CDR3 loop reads CASSYRGNQPQHF. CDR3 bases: TGTGCCAGCAGTTACAGGGGCAATCAGCCCCAGCATTTT.